Below, 20 T cell receptor beta chains from the same sample are listed, as sequenced in a study of post-analysis software for immune sequencing data. Study results and limitations: Patients showed TRBV5-6, TRBV5-1 and TRBV20-1 among five TRBV segments more frequent than in controls.

Tagging with unique molecular identifiers was a feature of the TCR beta cDNA libraries. One entry per CDR3 protein, called by TCRdb with MiXCR from the PCR reads. The table lists approximately 690,000 distinct CDR3 sequences, roughly three fifths of them singletons. These TCRs' antigens remain unknown. Sequences were obtained from blood. Every receptor here comes from a girl aged 2-15 years with multiple sclerosis.

The chain links TRBV20-1 to TRBJ2-1; possible D gene TRBD1, 6 bases. Germline V CDR1 and CDR2: DFQATT, SNEGSKA (reference sequence). The CDR3 contains 12 residues. With 3 bases removed from V and 8 bases from J, the gap between germline ends came to 11 bases. The CDR3 loop reads CSASGQGHEQFF. The DNA for the CDR3 is TGCAGTGCTAGTGGCCAGGGGCATGAGCAGTTCTTC.

The genes are TRBV18 and TRBJ2-7; the match to TRBD2 covers 7 bases. The J call may be incorrect, as the DNA end agrees better with TRBJ2-5. Germline CDR1 reads KGHSH; CDR2 reads LQKENI. The CDR3 extends over 14 amino acids. The CDR3 bases are TGTGCCAGCTCACCATCAGGGAGGGCAGAGACCCAGTACTTC. This translates into CASSPSGRAETQYF.

This sequence joins TRBV29-1 and TRBJ2-1; 7 bases align to TRBD1. The V gene end was trimmed by 3 bases and the J gene end by 8 bases; junction bases not matched to a gene: 10. The CDR3 length is 14 residues. CDR1 and CDR2 (germline): SQVTM, ANQGSEA. CDR3 in amino acids: CSVEPRQTGDEQFF. CDR3 DNA: TGCAGCGTTGAGCCGCGGCAAACAGGGGATGAGCAGTTCTTC.

This clonotype was detected a few times. This sequence joins TRBV29-1 and TRBJ2-7; TRBD2 agrees at 8 bases. Trimming at V came to 0 bases and at J to 6 bases, leaving 4 bases not matched to a gene. The CDR3 has 13 residues. CDR1 and CDR2 from the germline V gene are SQVTM and ANQGSEA. CDR3 region: CSVEDQAGVEQYF. The CDR3 nucleotides read TGCAGCGTTGAAGATCAAGCGGGGGTCGAGCAGTACTTC.

J is TRBJ2-5 and V is TRBV6-5, with 8 bases identical to TRBD1. Germline CDR1 is MNHEY and CDR2 is SVGAGI. This CDR3 contains 14 residues. Trimming at V came to 5 bases and at J to 5 bases, leaving 7 bases not matched to a gene. The CDR3 here is CASSNRGLGETQYF. CDR3 sequence (DNA): TGTGCCAGCAGTAACAGGGGGTTGGGGGAGACCCAGTACTTC.

This rearrangement joins TRBV20-1 to TRBJ1-5, with D possibly TRBD1 on 6 matching bases. Germline values: CDR1 DFQATT, CDR2 SNEGSKA (reference sequence). This CDR3 region has 14 residues. Trimming took 5 bases from V and 5 from J, leaving 16 bases between them. The CDR3 region has the DNA TGCAGTGCTGCCCCGACAGGACTTTATCAGCCCCAGCATTTT. This gives the protein CSAAPTGLYQPQHF.

This clonotype was counted only a few times. The V gene is TRBV9, the J gene TRBJ2-1; the D is unclear. The CDR3 covers 14 residues. The V end was cut by 0 bases, the J end by 7 bases, with 11 bases between. From germline, CDR1 is SGDLS and CDR2 YYNGEE. The CDR3 bases are TGTGCCAGCAGCGTAGTGCTAGACGGGAATGAGCAGTTCTTC. This translates into CASSVVLDGNEQFF.

The V and J genes are TRBV20-1 and TRBJ2-5; a possible D gene is TRBD1 (6 bases). Germline V gene sequence: CDR1 DFQATT, CDR2 SNEGSKA (reference sequence). V was clipped by 3 bases and J by 4 bases, with 15 bases between them. There are 14 residues in the CDR3. CDR3 coding DNA: TGCAGTGCTAGGTCCACAGGGTCCCGAGAGACCCAGTACTTC. Translated, it gives CSARSTGSRETQYF.

The chain links TRBV4-3 to TRBJ2-1; D is perhaps TRBD2 (5 bases). Germline CDR1 and CDR2: LGHNA and YSLEER. CDR3 size: 16 residues. V was shortened by 1 base and J by 3 bases, with 13 bases between the two germline ends. CDR3 nucleotide sequence: TGCGCCAGCAGCCAAGTCGAGGGTGTTGACTACAATGAGCAGTTCTTC. Protein: CASSQVEGVDYNEQFF.

The chain employs TRBV7-2 and TRBJ2-3; D is perhaps TRBD2 (7 bases). V gave up 6 bases and J gave up 4 bases, with 20 bases separating them. The length of the CDR3 is 16 residues. Germline V lookup: CDR1 SGHTA, CDR2 FQGNSA. CDR3 DNA sequence: TGTGCCAGCAGTTCCAGTCGGGGGGCCCTCGCAGATACGCAGTATTTT. Protein: CASSSSRGALADTQYF.

This clonotype was counted between two and nine times. CDR3 residues: CASSQDGTWEQFF. The CDR3 nucleotides read TGTGCCAGCAGCCAGGACGGTACGTGGGAGCAGTTCTTC. The chain couples TRBV7-2 to TRBJ2-1; D unresolved. The CDR3 is 13 residues long. The V end was cut by 5 bases, the J end by 10 bases, with 15 bases between. Germline V gene lookup returns CDR1 SGHTA and CDR2 FQGNSA. Looking up the rest from reference TRBV7-2 and TRBJ2-1 gives the full variable domain: GAGVSQSPSNKVTEKGKDVELRCDPISGHTALYWYRQSLGQGLEFLIYFQGNSAPDKSGLPSDRFSAERTGGSVSTLTIQRTQQEDSAVYLCASSQDGTWEQFFGPGTRLTVL.

The gene calls are TRBV2 and TRBJ2-3; D is uncertain. V was clipped by 8 bases and J by 2 bases, with 8 bases between them. The CDR3 covers 12 residues. Looked up from germline, CDR1 is SNHLY and CDR2 is FYNNEI. The CDR3 region is CASGTNTDTQYF. DNA of the CDR3: TGTGCCAGCGGTACGAACACAGATACGCAGTATTTT.

This chain uses TRBV29-1 with TRBJ2-5; TRBD2 matches at 10 bases. The germline CDR1 and CDR2 sequences are SQVTM and ANQGSEA. The trim removed 7 bases at V and 1 base at J, leaving 9 bases unmatched. CDR3 length equals 15 residues. The CDR3 loop reads CSALGRLAGQETQYF. The CDR3 bases are TGCAGCGCCCTAGGGCGACTAGCGGGCCAAGAGACCCAGTACTTC.

This clonotype was counted between two and nine times. The CDR3 spells CSAPAEGGAIQETQYF. DNA for the CDR3: TGCAGTGCTCCTGCCGAGGGGGGAGCCATACAAGAGACCCAGTACTTC. The chain combines TRBV20-1 with TRBJ2-5; the D call may be TRBD1 or TRBD2 (6 bases each). The ends were cut back, 5 bases at V and 2 bases at J, with 21 bases in the middle. From germline, CDR1 is DFQATT and CDR2 SNEGSKA (reference sequence). There are 16 residues in the CDR3.

The V gene is TRBV11-1, the J gene TRBJ2-3; D uncertain. Germline CDR1 is SGHAT and CDR2 is FQDESV (reference sequence). The CDR3 consists of 15 residues. V was pared by 3 bases and J by 2 bases, with 12 bases between. The CDR3 here is CASSFLTDNTDTQYF. CDR3 coding DNA: TGTGCCAGCAGCTTTCTGACCGATAACACAGATACGCAGTATTTT.

This clonotype occurred a few times. The chain has TRBV7-3 and TRBJ2-4, with a tentative D call TRBD2 (6 bases). This CDR3 contains 13 residues. Germline-derived CDR1 and CDR2 are SGHTA and FQGTGA. V lost 1 base, J lost 8 bases, and 9 bases lay in between. CDR3 in DNA: TGTGCCAGCAGCTTAATCCCGGGGGACATTCAGTACTTC. It translates to CASSLIPGDIQYF.

The chain couples TRBV24-1 to TRBJ2-1, with D possibly TRBD2 on 5 matching bases. CDR3 size: 13 residues. Germline V lookup: CDR1 KGHDR, CDR2 SFDVKD. Trimming stripped 6 bases from V and 4 bases from J, with 9 bases between. In DNA, the CDR3 is TGTGCCACCAGTCCGAGGGTTTACAATGAGCAGTTCTTC. As protein: CATSPRVYNEQFF.

V usage is TRBV7-2 and J usage is TRBJ1-1; D remains ambiguous. From germline, CDR1 is SGHTA and CDR2 FQGNSA. This CDR3 contains 11 residues. Trimming removed 3 bases at V and 11 bases at J, with 10 bases between. The CDR3 DNA reads as TGTGCCAGCAGCTTGAATAGGCCCGCTTTCTTT. As protein: CASSLNRPAFF.

V and J are TRBV6-1 and TRBJ2-7; TRBD1 matches 7 bases. The J call could be wrong; TRBJ2-5 is a better fit for the DNA end. CDR3 length equals 17 residues. CDR1 and CDR2 (germline): MNHNS, SASEGT. The DNA of the CDR3 is TGTGCCAGCAGCCCGCCCCCCTACAGGGGAAGAGGAGGGACCCAGTACTTC. It specifies CASSPPPYRGRGGTQYF.

This clonotype was counted only a few times. J is TRBJ2-5 and V is TRBV29-1; D could derive from TRBD1 or TRBD2 (5 bases each). There are 14 residues in the CDR3. Germline CDR1 SQVTM, CDR2 ANQGSEA. Trimming took off 4 bases at V and 11 bases at J, with 23 bases between the two ends. In DNA, the CDR3 is TGCAGCGTTGCCCCCGGGACGGAGACTGGGGAGCAGTACTTC. Translated, it gives CSVAPGTETGEQYF.